This T cell receptor beta chain was sequenced in a study of cytomegalovirus exposure and HLA in healthy donors. Study-level points and caveats: Productive rates of about 87% or about 30% were seen for most TCR beta V segments in an earlier analysis.

Comments on this clone: Its antigen is unknown.

The PCR made use of 60 Vbeta and 13 Jbeta primers. The method was immunoSEQ multiplex PCR; TCRdb's version includes in-frame clones alone and lacks a portion of them. The data contain approximately 210,000 clones, roughly four fifths of them singletons. The CDR3 length is 13 residues. Germline CDR1 ENHRY, CDR2 SYGVKD. V was shortened by 11 bases and J by 1 base, with 14 bases between the two germline ends. The genes are TRBV10-3 and TRBJ1-1; no clear D. What was sequenced was PBMCs. The clonotype was recovered from a young man in good health and CMV-seronegative. The DNA of the CDR3 is TGTGCCTCCCGTGGGGAGGCGAACACTGAAGCTTTCTTT. Translating gives CASRGEANTEAFF.